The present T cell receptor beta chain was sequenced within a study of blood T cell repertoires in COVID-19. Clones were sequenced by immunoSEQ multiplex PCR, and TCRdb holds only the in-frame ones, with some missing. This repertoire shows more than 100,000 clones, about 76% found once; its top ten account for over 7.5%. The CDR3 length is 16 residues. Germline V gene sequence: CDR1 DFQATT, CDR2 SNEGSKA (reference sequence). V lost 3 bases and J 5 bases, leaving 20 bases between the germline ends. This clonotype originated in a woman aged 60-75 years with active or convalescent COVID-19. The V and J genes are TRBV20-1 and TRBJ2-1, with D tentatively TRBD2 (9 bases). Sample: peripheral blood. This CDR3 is CSASGTGGGANNEQFF. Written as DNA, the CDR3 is TGCAGTGCTAGTGGGACAGGCGGGGGGGCCAACAATGAGCAGTTCTTC.